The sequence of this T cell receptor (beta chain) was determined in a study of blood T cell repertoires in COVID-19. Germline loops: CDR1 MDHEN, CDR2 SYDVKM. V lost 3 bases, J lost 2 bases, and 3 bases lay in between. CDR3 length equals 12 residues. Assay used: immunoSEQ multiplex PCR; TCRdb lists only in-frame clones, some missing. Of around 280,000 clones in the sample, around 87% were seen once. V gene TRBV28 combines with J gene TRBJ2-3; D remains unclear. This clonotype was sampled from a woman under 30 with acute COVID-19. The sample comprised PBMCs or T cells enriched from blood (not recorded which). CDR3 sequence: CASSFYTDTQYF. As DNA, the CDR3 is TGTGCCAGCAGTTTCTACACAGATACGCAGTATTTT.